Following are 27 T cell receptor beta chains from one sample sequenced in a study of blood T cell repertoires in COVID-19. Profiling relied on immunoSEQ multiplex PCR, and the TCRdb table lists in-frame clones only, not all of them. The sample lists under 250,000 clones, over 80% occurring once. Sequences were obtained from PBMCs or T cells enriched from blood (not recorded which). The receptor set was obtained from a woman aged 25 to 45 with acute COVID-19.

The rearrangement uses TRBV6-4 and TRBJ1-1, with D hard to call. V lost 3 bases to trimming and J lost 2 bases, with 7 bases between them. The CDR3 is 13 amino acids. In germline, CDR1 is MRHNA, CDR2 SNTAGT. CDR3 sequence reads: CASSDDRNTEAFF. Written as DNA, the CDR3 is TGTGCCAGCAGTGATGATAGAAACACTGAAGCTTTCTTT.

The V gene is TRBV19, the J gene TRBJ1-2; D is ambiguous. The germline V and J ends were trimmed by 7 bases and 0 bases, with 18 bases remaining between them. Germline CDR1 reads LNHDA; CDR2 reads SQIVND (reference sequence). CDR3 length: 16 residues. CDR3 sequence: CASTHLRGKSNYGYTF. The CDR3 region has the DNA TGTGCCAGTACCCATCTTCGGGGAAAGTCTAACTATGGCTACACCTTC.

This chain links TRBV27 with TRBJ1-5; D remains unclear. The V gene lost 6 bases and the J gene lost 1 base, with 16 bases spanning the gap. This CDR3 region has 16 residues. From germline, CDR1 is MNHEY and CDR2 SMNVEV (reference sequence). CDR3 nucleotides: TGTGCCAGCAGATCCTTCGGGGAAACCAGCAATCAGCCCCAGCATTTT. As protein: CASRSFGETSNQPQHF.

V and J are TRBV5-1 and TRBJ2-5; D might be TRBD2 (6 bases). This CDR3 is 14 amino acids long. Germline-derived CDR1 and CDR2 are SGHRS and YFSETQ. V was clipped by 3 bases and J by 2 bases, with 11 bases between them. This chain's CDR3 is CASSWRGLQETQYF. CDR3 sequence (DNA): TGCGCCAGCAGCTGGAGGGGCCTACAAGAGACCCAGTACTTC.

This CDR3 reads CASSKGTGALYSNQPQHF. Written as DNA, the CDR3 is TGTGCCAGTAGTAAGGGGACAGGGGCTCTATATAGCAATCAGCCCCAGCATTTT. This chain connects TRBV19 to TRBJ1-5, with TRBD1 identical over 10 bases. The V segment lost 4 bases and the J segment 0 bases; nucleotides outside the gene matches: 9. The CDR3 spans 18 residues. In germline, CDR1 is LNHDA, CDR2 SQIVND (reference sequence).

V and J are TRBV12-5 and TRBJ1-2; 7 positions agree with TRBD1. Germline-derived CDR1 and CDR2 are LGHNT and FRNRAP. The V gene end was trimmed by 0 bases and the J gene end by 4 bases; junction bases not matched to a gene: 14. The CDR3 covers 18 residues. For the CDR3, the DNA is TGTGCTAGTGGTTTGGTATTTGGCCAGGGGGAGAGTTTCTATGGCTACACCTTC. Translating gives CASGLVFGQGESFYGYTF. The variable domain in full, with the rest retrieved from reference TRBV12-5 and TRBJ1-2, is DARVTQTPRHKVTEMGQEVTMRCQPILGHNTVFWYRQTMMQGLELLAYFRNRAPLDDSGMPKDRFSAEMPDATLATLKIQPSEPRDSAVYFCASGLVFGQGESFYGYTFGSGTRLTVV.

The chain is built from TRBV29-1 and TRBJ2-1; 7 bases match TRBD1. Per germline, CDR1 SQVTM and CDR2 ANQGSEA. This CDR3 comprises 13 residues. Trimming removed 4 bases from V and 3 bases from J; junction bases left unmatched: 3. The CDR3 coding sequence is TGCAGCGTTGCCCAGGGGGACTACAATGAGCAGTTCTTC. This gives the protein CSVAQGDYNEQFF.

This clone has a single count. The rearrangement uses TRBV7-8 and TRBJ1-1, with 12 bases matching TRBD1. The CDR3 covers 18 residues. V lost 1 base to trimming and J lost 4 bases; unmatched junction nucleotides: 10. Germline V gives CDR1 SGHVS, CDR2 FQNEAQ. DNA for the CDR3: TGTGCCAGCAGCTTAGTCCGCCCGGGACAGGGGGCCGGCACTGAAGCTTTCTTT. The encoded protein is CASSLVRPGQGAGTEAFF.

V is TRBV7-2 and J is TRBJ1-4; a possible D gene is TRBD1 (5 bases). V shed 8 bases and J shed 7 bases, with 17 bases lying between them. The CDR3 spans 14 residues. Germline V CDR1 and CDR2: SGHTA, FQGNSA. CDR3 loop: CASQRGPRGEKLFF. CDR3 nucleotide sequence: TGTGCCAGCCAGCGGGGCCCCAGAGGTGAAAAACTGTTTTTT.

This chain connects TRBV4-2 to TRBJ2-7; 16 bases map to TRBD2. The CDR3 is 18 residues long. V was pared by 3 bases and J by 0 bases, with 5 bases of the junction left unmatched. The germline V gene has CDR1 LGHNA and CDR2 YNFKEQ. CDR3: CASSQGTSGGDSSYEQYF. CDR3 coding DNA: TGTGCCAGCAGCCAGGGGACTAGCGGGGGGGATAGCTCCTACGAGCAGTACTTC.

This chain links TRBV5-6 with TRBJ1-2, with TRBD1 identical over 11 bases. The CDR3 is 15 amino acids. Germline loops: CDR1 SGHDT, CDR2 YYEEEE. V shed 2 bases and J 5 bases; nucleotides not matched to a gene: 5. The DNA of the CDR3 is TGTGCCAGCAGCTTCCGGGACAGGGGGTTGTATGGCTACACCTTC. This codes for CASSFRDRGLYGYTF.

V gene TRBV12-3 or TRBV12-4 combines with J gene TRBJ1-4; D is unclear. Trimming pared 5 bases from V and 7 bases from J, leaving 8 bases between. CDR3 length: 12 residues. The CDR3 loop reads CASSSAGEKLFF. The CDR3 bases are TGTGCCAGCAGTAGTGCCGGTGAAAAACTGTTTTTT.

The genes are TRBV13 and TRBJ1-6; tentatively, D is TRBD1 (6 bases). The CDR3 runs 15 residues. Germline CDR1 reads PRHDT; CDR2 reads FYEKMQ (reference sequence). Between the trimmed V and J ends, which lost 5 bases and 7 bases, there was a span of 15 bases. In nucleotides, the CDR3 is TGTGCCAGCAGCCAAGACAGGTCGCGGAATTCACCCCTCCACTTT. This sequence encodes CASSQDRSRNSPLHF.

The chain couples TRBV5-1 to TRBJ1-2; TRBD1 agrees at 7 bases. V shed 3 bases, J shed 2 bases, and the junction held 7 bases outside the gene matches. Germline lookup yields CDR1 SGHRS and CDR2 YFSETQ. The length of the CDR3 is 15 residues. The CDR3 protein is CASSSPGQFNYGYTF. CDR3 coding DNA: TGCGCCAGCAGCTCTCCGGGACAGTTCAACTATGGCTACACCTTC.

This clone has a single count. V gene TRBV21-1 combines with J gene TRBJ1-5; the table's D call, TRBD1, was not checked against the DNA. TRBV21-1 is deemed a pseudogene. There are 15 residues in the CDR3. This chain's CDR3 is CASSKVVQINQPQHF. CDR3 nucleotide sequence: TGTGCCAGCAGCAAAGTAGTACAGATAAATCAGCCCCAGCATTTT.

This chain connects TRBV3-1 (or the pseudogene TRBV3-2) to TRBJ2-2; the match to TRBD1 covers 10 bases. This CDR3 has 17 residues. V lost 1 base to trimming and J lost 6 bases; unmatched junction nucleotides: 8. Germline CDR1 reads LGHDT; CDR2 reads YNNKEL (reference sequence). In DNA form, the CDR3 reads TGTGCCAGCAGCCAAGCCGGGACAGGGGTCTATGCCGGGGAGCTGTTTTTT. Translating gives CASSQAGTGVYAGELFF.

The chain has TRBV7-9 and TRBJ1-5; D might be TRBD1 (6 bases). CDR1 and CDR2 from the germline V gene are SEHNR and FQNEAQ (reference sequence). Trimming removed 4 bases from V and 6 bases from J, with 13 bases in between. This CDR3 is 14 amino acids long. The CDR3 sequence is CASSYGEGVQPQHF. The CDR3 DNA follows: TGTGCCAGCAGCTACGGGGAGGGGGTTCAGCCCCAGCATTTT.

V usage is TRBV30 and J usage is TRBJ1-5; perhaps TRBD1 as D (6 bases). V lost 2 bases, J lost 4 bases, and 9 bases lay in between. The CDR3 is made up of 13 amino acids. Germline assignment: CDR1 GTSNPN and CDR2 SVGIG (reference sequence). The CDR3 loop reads CAWSRGTNQPQHF. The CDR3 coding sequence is TGTGCCTGGAGTAGGGGGACAAATCAGCCCCAGCATTTT.

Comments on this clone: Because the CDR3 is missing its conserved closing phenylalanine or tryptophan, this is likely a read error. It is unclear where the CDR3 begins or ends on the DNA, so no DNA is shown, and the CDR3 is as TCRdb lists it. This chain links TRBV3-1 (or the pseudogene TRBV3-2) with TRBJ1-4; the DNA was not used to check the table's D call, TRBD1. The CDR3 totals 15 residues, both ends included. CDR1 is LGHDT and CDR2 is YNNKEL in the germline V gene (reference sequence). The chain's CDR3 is CASSQEGTRSDHLHL.

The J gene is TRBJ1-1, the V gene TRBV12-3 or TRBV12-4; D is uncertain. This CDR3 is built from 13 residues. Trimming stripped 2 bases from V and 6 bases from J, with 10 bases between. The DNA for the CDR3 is TGTGCCAGCAGTTTATTGAGGGCCTCTGAAGCTTTCTTT. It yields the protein CASSLLRASEAFF.

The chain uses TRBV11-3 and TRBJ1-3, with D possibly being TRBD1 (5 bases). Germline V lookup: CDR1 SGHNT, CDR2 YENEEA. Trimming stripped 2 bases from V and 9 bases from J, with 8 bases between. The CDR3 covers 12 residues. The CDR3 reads CASSLIGGTIYF. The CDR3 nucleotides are TGTGCCAGCAGCTTAATCGGGGGCACCATATATTTT.

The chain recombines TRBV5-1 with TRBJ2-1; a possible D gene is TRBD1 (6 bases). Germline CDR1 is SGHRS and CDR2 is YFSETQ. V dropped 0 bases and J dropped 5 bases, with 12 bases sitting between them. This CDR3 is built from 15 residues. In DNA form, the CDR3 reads TGCGCCAGCAGCTTGGCCCCGGCAGGGGACAATGAGCAGTTCTTC. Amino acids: CASSLAPAGDNEQFF.

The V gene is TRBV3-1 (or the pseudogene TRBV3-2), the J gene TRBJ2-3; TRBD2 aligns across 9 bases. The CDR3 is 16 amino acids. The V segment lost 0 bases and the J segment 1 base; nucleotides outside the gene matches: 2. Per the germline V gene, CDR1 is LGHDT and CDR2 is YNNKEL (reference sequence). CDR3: CASSQDPSGGTDTQYF. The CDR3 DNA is TGTGCCAGCAGCCAAGATCCTAGCGGGGGCACAGATACGCAGTATTTT.

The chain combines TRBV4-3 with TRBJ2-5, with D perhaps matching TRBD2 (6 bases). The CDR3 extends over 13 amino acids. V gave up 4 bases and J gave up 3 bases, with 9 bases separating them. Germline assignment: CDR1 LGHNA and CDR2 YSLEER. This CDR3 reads CASSLSGEETQYF. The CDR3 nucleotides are TGCGCCAGCAGCCTTTCGGGGGAAGAGACCCAGTACTTC.

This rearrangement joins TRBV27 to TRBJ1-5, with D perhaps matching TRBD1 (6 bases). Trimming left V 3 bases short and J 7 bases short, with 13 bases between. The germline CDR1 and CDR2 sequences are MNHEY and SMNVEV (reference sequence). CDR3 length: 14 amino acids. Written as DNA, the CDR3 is TGTGCCAGCAGTTTCGGGGGGCGCGGGCAGCCCCAGCATTTT. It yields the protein CASSFGGRGQPQHF.

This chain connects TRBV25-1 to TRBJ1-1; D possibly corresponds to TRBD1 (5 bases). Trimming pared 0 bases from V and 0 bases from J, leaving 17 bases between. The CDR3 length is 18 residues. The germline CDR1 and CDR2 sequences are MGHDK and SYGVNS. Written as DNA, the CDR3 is TGTGCCAGCAGTGAATATTTTCTGGACAACGAGATGAACACTGAAGCTTTCTTT. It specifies CASSEYFLDNEMNTEAFF.

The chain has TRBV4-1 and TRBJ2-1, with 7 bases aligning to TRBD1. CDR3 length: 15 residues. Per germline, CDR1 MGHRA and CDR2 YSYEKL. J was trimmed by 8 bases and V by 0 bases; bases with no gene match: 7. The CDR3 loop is CASSQDEGRGHEQFF. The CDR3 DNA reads TGCGCCAGCAGCCAAGATGAAGGAAGGGGGCATGAGCAGTTCTTC.